This TCR beta chain originates from a study of shared clonotypes between healthy human individuals. Across the whole study: Sampling drew on donors who were a couple of women and a few men aged 18 to 49.

Germline values: CDR1 MNHNY, CDR2 SVGAGI (reference sequence). The CDR3 has 15 residues. Germline trimming cut 6 bases from V and 0 bases from J; bases unmatched to any gene: 1. Libraries were prepared by immunoSEQ multiplex PCR; TCRdb keeps only in-frame clonotypes and omits some of them. The table has 2 million to 2.5 million clones, nearly 97% seen once. The source of this sequence is a man aged 18 to 30 in good health. The genes are TRBV6-6 and TRBJ2-1; 11 bases map to TRBD2. The sequenced sample was naive CD4+ T cells sorted from blood. Subset noted: CD45RA+ positively selected. In nucleotides, the CDR3 is TGTGCCAGCAGCACTAGCGGGGGCTCCTACAATGAGCAGTTCTTC. Its translation: CASSTSGGSYNEQFF.